This is a list of T cell receptor beta chains from one sample in a study of shared clonotypes between healthy human individuals. Here immunoSEQ multiplex PCR was the method, and the copy in TCRdb shows in-frame clones only, minus some. The data show millions of clones, less than 95% seen once. Sequencing was performed on naive CD8+ T cells sorted from blood. These receptors all stem from a man aged 18 to 35 in good health. CDR3s include the opening cysteine and the closing phenylalanine or tryptophan. The order of the fields is V gene, J gene, D gene, clone size, CDR3 DNA, CDR3 protein. The D gene is left open where the match is weak. Not every row has a clone size; where given, it reads once, few, many or a size class.

TRBV27	TRBJ2-5	NA	NA	TGTGCCAGCACCCCCTCAGACCAAGAGACCCAGTACTTC	CASTPSDQETQYF
TRBV28	TRBJ1-2	TRBD1	NA	TGTGCCAGCAGATTACCCGGGACAGGGGATGAAGGCTACACCTTC	CASRLPGTGDEGYTF
TRBV5-6	TRBJ2-3	TRBD2	NA	TGTGCCAGCAGCTTGCGGGGACTAGCGGTAGTCTCAGATACGCAGTATTTT	CASSLRGLAVVSDTQYF
TRBV6-5	TRBJ1-1	NA	NA	TGTGCCAGCAGTTGGGGGTGGGGATCAAACACTGAAGCTTTCTTT	CASSWGWGSNTEAFF
TRBV28	TRBJ2-1	TRBD2	NA	TGTGCCAGCAGTTTAGAGGTTCGGGAGGGCCCCTACAATGAGCAGTTCTTC	CASSLEVREGPYNEQFF
TRBV15	TRBJ2-1	NA	NA	TGTGCCACCAGCTATGAGCCCCGGTTAACGCCCGATGAGCAGTTCTTC	CATSYEPRLTPDEQFF
TRBV27	TRBJ2-2	TRBD2	NA	TGTGCCAGCAGTTTATCGTCGGCGGGGGCGAACACCGGGGAGCTGTTTTTT	CASSLSSAGANTGELFF
TRBV19	TRBJ1-2	NA	NA	TGTGCCAGTAGTATCAGGGATGTAAACTATGGCTACACCTTC	CASSIRDVNYGYTF
TRBV30	TRBJ2-3	TRBD1	NA	TGTGCCTGCCCTCTGGGGACAGGGCGCGGGAATACGCAGTATTTT	CACPLGTGRGNTQYF
TRBV4-3	TRBJ2-7	TRBD1	NA	TGCGCCAGCAGCCAGTTACAGGGGAACGAGCAGTACTTC	CASSQLQGNEQYF
TRBV5-1	TRBJ2-1	TRBD1	NA	TGCGCCAGCAGCCAGGGACAGGGGGCCTACAATGAGCAGTTCTTC	CASSQGQGAYNEQFF
TRBV11-2	TRBJ2-7	TRBD2	NA	TGTGCCAGCAGCGCATATAGCGGGAGTGGCTACGAGCAGTACTTC	CASSAYSGSGYEQYF
TRBV9	TRBJ2-1	TRBD1	NA	TGTGCCAGCAGCGCATCGGGACAGAACAATGAGCAGTTCTTC	CASSASGQNNEQFF
TRBV5-1	TRBJ2-7	NA	NA	TGCGCCAGCAGCTTGACGACCGGGTACGAGCAGTACTTC	CASSLTTGYEQYF
TRBV2	TRBJ2-5	TRBD1	once	TGTGCCAGCAGTGAAGCTTCCGACAGGGCTGGAGAGACCCAGTACTTC	CASSEASDRAGETQYF
TRBV11-2	TRBJ2-1	TRBD2	NA	TGTGCCAGCAGCTCCCGTGTGGCGGGAGTTGAGCAGTTCTTC	CASSSRVAGVEQFF
TRBV19	TRBJ2-3	NA	NA	TGTGCCAGTAGTACATGGTATTCCGCAGATACGCAGTATTTT	CASSTWYSADTQYF
TRBV6-6	TRBJ1-1	NA	NA	TGTGCCAGCAGTTTCGGCGACACGAACACTGAAGCTTTCTTT	CASSFGDTNTEAFF
TRBV6-5	TRBJ2-5	NA	NA	TGTGCCAGCAGTTACGTCGGTTCGCAAGAGACCCAGTACTTC	CASSYVGSQETQYF
TRBV27	TRBJ1-5	NA	NA	TGTGCCAGCAAGAGTTACAGGGAACGGAGCAATCAGCCCCAGCATTTT	CASKSYRERSNQPQHF
TRBV28	TRBJ2-7	TRBD1	NA	TGTGCCAGCAGTTTATTAAGGACAGGGGGCAGGGACGAGCAGTACTTC	CASSLLRTGGRDEQYF
TRBV1	TRBJ1-2	NA	NA	TGCACCAGCAGCCACTATTATACAGGGGCGGTTACTTTCTATGGCTACACCTTC	CTSSHYYTGAVTFYGYTF
TRBV5-6	TRBJ2-7	TRBD2	NA	TGTGCCAGCAGCCCGAGCCTAGCGGGAAGAGACGAGCAGTACTTC	CASSPSLAGRDEQYF
TRBV28	TRBJ2-7	TRBD2	NA	TGTGCCAGCAGTTTGCGCGGGGGGCCTCCTGGCGAGCAGTACTTC	CASSLRGGPPGEQYF
TRBV4-1	TRBJ2-7	TRBD2	NA	TGCGCCAGCAGCCATGAGGAACTAGCGCTCGAGCAGTACTTC	CASSHEELALEQYF
TRBV6-6	TRBJ1-2	NA	NA	TGTGCCAGCAGTTTCCCCCGAGCCGCGGGGAGCTATGGCTACACCTTC	CASSFPRAAGSYGYTF
TRBV25-1	TRBJ1-3	TRBD1	NA	TGTGCCAGCATCCAAAGAGGACCTTACAGGGGAGGAAACACCATATATTTT	CASIQRGPYRGGNTIYF
TRBV7-9	TRBJ2-7	TRBD2	NA	TGTGCCAGCAGCTGGGGGGGACTGAACTACGAGCAGTACTTC	CASSWGGLNYEQYF
TRBV28	TRBJ2-7	NA	NA	TGTGCCAGCAGCGAAGGACAGCTAACCTACGAGCAGTACTTC	CASSEGQLTYEQYF
TRBV10-2	TRBJ2-3	NA	NA	TGCGCCAGTACGGACTTCACAGATACGCAGTATTTT	CASTDFTDTQYF
TRBV2	TRBJ1-3	NA	once	TGTGCCAGCAGTGAAGCGGGACTGTCTGGAAACACCATATATTTT	CASSEAGLSGNTIYF
TRBV13	TRBJ1-1	NA	NA	TGTGCCAGCAGCTTAGCCCCAGGGAACACTGAAGCTTTCTTT	CASSLAPGNTEAFF
TRBV15	TRBJ2-2	TRBD2	NA	TGTGCCACCAGCAAACCTCTTGAGCGGGAGAACACCGGGGAGCTGTTTTTT	CATSKPLERENTGELFF
TRBV9	TRBJ2-1	NA	NA	TGTGCCAGCGCCCCGTGGGGGGCTAGGGATGAGCAGTTCTTC	CASAPWGARDEQFF
TRBV6-5	TRBJ1-2	TRBD1	few	TGTGCCAGCAGTATCGGACAGGGATGGGGCTACACCTTC	CASSIGQGWGYTF
TRBV27	TRBJ1-2	TRBD1	NA	TGTGCCAGCAGTCCCTTAGACAGGGAACATGGCTACACCTTC	CASSPLDREHGYTF
TRBV19	TRBJ1-5	NA	NA	TGTGCCAGTAGTCCAGGGGACCGCCAGCATTTT	CASSPGDRQHF
TRBV19	TRBJ1-5	NA	few	TGTGCCAGTAGTATTACAGGGTATAGCAATCAGCCCCAGCATTTT	CASSITGYSNQPQHF
TRBV7-6	TRBJ2-7	NA	NA	TGTGCCAGCAGCTTACGGCAGGGCTACGAGCAGTACTTC	CASSLRQGYEQYF
TRBV28	TRBJ1-4	NA	NA	TGTGCCAGCAGTTCCCCCGGGACCGAGGAAAAACTGTTTTTT	CASSSPGTEEKLFF
TRBV7-2	TRBJ1-2	NA	NA	TGTGCCAGCAGCCCCCCTTTCGGGTCGGGAGACTATGGCTACACCTTC	CASSPPFGSGDYGYTF
TRBV11-2	TRBJ2-5	TRBD2	NA	TGTGCCAGCAGCAAACTAGCGGGAGCTACCCAAGAGACCCAGTACTTC	CASSKLAGATQETQYF
TRBV6-5	TRBJ2-3	NA	NA	TGTGCCAGCAGTTACTCGAGGTTGGGGGGCACAGATACGCAGTATTTT	CASSYSRLGGTDTQYF
TRBV7-3	TRBJ2-1	TRBD1	NA	TGTGCCAGCAGCGACAGGGTTAGCTCCTACAATGAGCAGTTCTTC	CASSDRVSSYNEQFF
TRBV9	TRBJ1-2	TRBD1	NA	TGTGCCAGCAGCGGCCCCACGACAGGGGGATCGGCTGCGGATGGCTACACCTTC	CASSGPTTGGSAADGYTF
TRBV29-1	TRBJ2-1	TRBD2	NA	TGCAGCGTTCGCGCGGGAGCGTACAATGAGCAGTTCTTC	CSVRAGAYNEQFF
TRBV6-5	TRBJ2-7	NA	NA	TGTGCCAGCAGTTACTGGTCGGGCTCCTACGAGCAGTACTTC	CASSYWSGSYEQYF
TRBV4-3	TRBJ2-1	NA	NA	TGCGCCAGCAGCCAAGAGGTTGCCTCCTACAATGAGCAGTTCTTC	CASSQEVASYNEQFF
TRBV13	TRBJ1-1	TRBD1	NA	TGTGCCACCGACAGGGGGCAGGACACTGAAGCTTTCTTT	CATDRGQDTEAFF
TRBV6-5	TRBJ2-7	NA	NA	TGTGCCAGCAGTTACTCCGGCAGGGGCTACGAGCAGTACTTC	CASSYSGRGYEQYF
TRBV10-3	TRBJ2-7	TRBD1	NA	TGTGCCATCAGTGAGGGGGCAGGGGGCTACGAGCAGTACTTC	CAISEGAGGYEQYF
TRBV9	TRBJ1-1	TRBD1	NA	TGTGCCAGCAGCCAGGGGCAGGGGGACACTGAAGCTTTCTTT	CASSQGQGDTEAFF
TRBV6-1	TRBJ2-5	NA	NA	TGTGCCAGCAGTGAAGACGGGGGGACCCAGTACTTC	CASSEDGGTQYF
TRBV13	TRBJ2-5	NA	NA	TGTGCCAGCAGCTTAGAGGGGATGCGGCAAGAGACCCAGTACTTC	CASSLEGMRQETQYF
TRBV25-1	TRBJ2-1	NA	NA	TGTGCCAGCAGTCCGTCTTCCTACAATGAGCAGTTCTTC	CASSPSSYNEQFF
TRBV9	TRBJ2-5	TRBD2	once	TGTGCCAGCAGCCTTACGTCGGGACTAGCAGGGGGAGAGACCCAGTACTTC	CASSLTSGLAGGETQYF